This T cell receptor (beta chain) is from a study of chemoradiotherapy in HPV16-positive cancers. Study-level background: Candidate HPV-specific clones and shared TCR motifs came from a couple of HPV16-positive patients.

Germline CDR1 MDHEN, CDR2 SYDVKM. V lost 2 bases to trimming and J lost 1 base; unmatched junction nucleotides: 5. The CDR3 loop spans 16 amino acids. Assay: immunoSEQ multiplex PCR; the TCRdb copy retains only in-frame clones and omits some. The sample holds under 1,500 clones, 76% seen once. Study results and limitations: Only a couple of HPV16-positive patients supplied the functional HPV-specificity definition. Non-HPV-specific T cells did not expand in tumors during treatment, whereas candidate HPV-specific clones and E7-related motifs did.

This clone was detected a few times. The antigen is not known. This rearrangement joins TRBV28 to TRBJ1-1, with TRBD1 matching 9 bases. The receptor comes from a human donor with HPV-associated anogenital cancer. Material: tumor tissue, obtained from a patient who underwent chemoradiotherapy. The CDR3 region has the DNA TGTGCCAGCAGTTTAAGGACAGGGGCGGAGAACACTGAAGCTTTCTTT. Encoded protein: CASSLRTGAENTEAFF.